This T cell receptor beta chain was identified in a study of T cells after yellow fever vaccination. TCRdb recomputed calls from the 5' RACE reads with MiXCR, one row per CDR3 protein. The sample includes some 350,000 distinct CDR3 sequences, approximately 10% of them seen just once. This CDR3 spans 13 amino acids. Between the trimmed V and J ends, which lost 1 base and 9 bases, there was a span of 10 bases. Per the germline V gene, CDR1 is SGHTA and CDR2 is FQGTGA. The chain carries TRBV7-3 and TRBJ2-1; D remains ambiguous. This TCR derives from a young man who received the YFV17D yellow fever vaccine. The material sequenced was PBMCs, taken on the day of the first yellow fever vaccination. CDR3 sequence (DNA): TGTGCCAGCAGCTTAATGAGTTTAGGTGAGCAGTTCTTC. It codes for CASSLMSLGEQFF.